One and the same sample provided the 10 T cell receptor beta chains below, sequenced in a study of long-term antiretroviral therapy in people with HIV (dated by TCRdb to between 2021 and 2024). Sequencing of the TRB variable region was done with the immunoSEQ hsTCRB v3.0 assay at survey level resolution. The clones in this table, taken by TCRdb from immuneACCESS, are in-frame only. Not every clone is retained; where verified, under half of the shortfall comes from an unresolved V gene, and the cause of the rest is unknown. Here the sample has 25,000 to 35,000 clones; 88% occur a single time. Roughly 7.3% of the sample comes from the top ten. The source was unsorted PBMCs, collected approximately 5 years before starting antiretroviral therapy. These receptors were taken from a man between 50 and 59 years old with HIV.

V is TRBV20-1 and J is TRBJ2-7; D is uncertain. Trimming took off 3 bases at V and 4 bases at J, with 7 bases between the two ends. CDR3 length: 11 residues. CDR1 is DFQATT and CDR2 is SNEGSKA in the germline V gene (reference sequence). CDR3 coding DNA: TGCAGTGCTAGCCTCTCGTACGAGCAGTACTTC. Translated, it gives CSASLSYEQYF.

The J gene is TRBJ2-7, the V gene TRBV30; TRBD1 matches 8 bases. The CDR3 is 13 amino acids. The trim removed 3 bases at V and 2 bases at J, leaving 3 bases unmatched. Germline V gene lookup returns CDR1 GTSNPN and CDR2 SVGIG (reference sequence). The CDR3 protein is CAWSPGGPYEQYF. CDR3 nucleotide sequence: TGTGCCTGGAGCCCAGGGGGCCCCTACGAGCAGTACTTC.

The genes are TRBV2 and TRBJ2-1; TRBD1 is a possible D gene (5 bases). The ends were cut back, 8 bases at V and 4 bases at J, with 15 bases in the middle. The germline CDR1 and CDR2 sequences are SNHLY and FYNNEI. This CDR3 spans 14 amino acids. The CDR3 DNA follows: TGTGCCAGCGGCCGACAGATCGCTTACAATGAGCAGTTCTTC. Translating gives CASGRQIAYNEQFF.

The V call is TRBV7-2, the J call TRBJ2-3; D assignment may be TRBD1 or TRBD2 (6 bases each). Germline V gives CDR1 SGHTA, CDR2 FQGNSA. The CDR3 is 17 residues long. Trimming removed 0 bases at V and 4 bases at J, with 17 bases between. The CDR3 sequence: CASSLAGAGRGADTQYF. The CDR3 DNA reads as TGTGCCAGCAGCTTAGCGGGGGCGGGGAGAGGGGCAGATACGCAGTATTTT.

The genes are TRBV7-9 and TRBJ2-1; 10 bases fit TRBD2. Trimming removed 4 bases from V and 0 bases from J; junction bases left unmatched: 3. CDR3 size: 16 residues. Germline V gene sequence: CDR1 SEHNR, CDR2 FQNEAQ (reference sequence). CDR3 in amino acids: CASSWLAGGSYNEQFF. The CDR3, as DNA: TGTGCCAGCAGCTGGTTAGCGGGAGGCTCCTACAATGAGCAGTTCTTC.

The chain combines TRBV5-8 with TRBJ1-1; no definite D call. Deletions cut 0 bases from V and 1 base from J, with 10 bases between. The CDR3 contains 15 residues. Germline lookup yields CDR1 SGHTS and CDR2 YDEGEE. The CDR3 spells CASSLVLRPNTEAFF. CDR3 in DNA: TGTGCCAGCAGCTTGGTTTTGAGACCGAACACTGAAGCTTTCTTT.

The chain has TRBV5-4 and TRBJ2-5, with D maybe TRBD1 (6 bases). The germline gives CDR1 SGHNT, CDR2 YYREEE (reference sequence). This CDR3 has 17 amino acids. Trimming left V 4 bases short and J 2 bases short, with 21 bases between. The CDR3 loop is CASSPYGWPGDQETQYF. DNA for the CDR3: TGTGCCAGCAGCCCGTATGGGTGGCCAGGGGATCAAGAGACCCAGTACTTC.

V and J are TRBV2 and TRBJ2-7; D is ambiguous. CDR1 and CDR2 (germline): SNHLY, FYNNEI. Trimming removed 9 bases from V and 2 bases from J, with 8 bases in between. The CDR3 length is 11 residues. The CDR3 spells CASTPAYEQYF. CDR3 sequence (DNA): TGTGCCAGTACGCCTGCCTACGAGCAGTACTTC. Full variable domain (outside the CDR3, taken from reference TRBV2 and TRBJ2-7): EPEVTQTPSHQVTQMGQEVILRCVPISNHLYFYWYRQILGQKVEFLVSFYNNEISEKSEIFDDQFSVERPDGSNFTLKIRSTKLEDSAMYFCASTPAYEQYFGPGTRLTVT.

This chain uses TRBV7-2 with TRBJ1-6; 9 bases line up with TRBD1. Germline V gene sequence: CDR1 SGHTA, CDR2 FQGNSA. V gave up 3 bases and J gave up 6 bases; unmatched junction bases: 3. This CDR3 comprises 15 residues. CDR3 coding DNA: TGTGCCAGCAGCTTTCGGGACAGGGTTAATTCACCCCTCCACTTT. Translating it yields CASSFRDRVNSPLHF.

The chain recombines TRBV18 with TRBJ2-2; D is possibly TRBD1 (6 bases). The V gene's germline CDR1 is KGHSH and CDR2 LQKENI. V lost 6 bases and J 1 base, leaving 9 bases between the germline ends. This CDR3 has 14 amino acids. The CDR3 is CASSPGVNTGELFF. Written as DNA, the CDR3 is TGTGCCAGCTCCCCAGGGGTGAACACCGGGGAGCTGTTTTTT.